This T cell receptor (beta chain) emerged from a study of T cell responses to AZD1222 COVID-19 vaccine. Study findings and constraints: There were vaccine-associated CD4 TCRs across spike, dominant at 160-218 and 743-854. With two AZD1222 doses given, Spike-specific TCR breadth and depth both rose.

In its sample, this clone was seen many times. Its antigen remains unknown. This table comes from immunoSEQ multiplex PCR, and its TCRdb copy is limited to in-frame clones, with some not included. The table shows 110,000 or so clones, with roughly 84% occurring only once. Unmatched junction bases numbered 10, after V lost 3 bases and J lost 8 bases. This CDR3 spans 14 amino acids. Per germline, CDR1 SGHRS and CDR2 YFSETQ. The TCR sequence derives from an adult in good health. The rearrangement uses TRBV5-1 and TRBJ1-2, with 7 bases fitting TRBD1. The specimen comprised peripheral blood, sampled on day 0 of AZD1222 vaccination. CDR3 sequence reads: CASSSADRVGGYTF. The CDR3 DNA follows: TGCGCCAGCAGCTCGGCCGACAGGGTAGGAGGCTACACCTTC.